This T cell receptor beta chain appears in the sequencing data of a study of blood T cell repertoires in COVID-19. Background on the study: Samples of COVID-19 (acute and convalescent) were obtained from the United States, Italy and Spain. The analysed material was cDNA or gDNA that came from T cells, B-cell-depleted T cells, or PBMCs.

Authors' analysis steps: Amplification with reference gene primers provided the estimates of nucleated cell counts. TCRdb keeps only in-frame clones here, not all; method: immunoSEQ multiplex PCR. V and J calls and clone size are given by that table; D and trimming were obtained from the DNA. The sample includes about 400,000 clones, around 92% of them seen just once. The study recruited people aged roughly 18 to 95 years across roughly 25 US areas. This CDR3 spans 17 amino acids. Per the germline V gene, CDR1 is SGHNT and CDR2 is YYREEE (reference sequence). The V segment lost 0 bases and the J segment 1 base; nucleotides outside the gene matches: 6. This clone was seen just once.

Sample: PBMCs or T cells enriched from blood (not recorded which). The chain joins TRBV5-4 to TRBJ1-3, with TRBD1 matching 8 bases. This clonotype was obtained from a woman in her 30s who had recovered from COVID-19. This CDR3 is CASSLGPQGASGNTIYF. The CDR3 bases are TGTGCCAGCAGCTTGGGTCCTCAGGGGGCGTCTGGAAACACCATATATTTT.